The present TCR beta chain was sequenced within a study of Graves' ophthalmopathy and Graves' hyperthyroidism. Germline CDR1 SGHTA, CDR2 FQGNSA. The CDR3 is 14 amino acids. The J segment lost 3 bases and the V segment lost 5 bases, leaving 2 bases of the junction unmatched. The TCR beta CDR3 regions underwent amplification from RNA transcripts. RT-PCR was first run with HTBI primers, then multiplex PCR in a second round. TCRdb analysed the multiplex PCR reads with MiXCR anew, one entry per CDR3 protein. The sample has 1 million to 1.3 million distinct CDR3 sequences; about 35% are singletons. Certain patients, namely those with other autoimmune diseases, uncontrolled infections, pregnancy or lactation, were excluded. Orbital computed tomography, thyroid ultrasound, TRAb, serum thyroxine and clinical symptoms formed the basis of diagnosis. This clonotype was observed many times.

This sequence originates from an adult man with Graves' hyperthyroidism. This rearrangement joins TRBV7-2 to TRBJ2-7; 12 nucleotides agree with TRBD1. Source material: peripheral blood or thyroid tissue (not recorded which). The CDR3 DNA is TGTGCCAGCAGCCGGGACAGGGGGCACTACGAGCAGTACTTC. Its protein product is CASSRDRGHYEQYF.